This TCR beta chain was found in a study of T cells in Graves' hyperthyroidism and ophthalmopathy. Study at large: The blood sample was taken at first diagnosis, before treatment began.

Notes on this clonotype: Antigen specificity is unknown.

Trimming removed 1 base from V and 4 bases from J; junction bases left unmatched: 3. The germline V gene has CDR1 SGHTA and CDR2 FQGNSA. This CDR3 comprises 16 residues. Amplification yielded TCR beta CDR3 regions, with RNA transcripts as the source. The study used the HTBI primer set for a first-round RT-PCR of the TCR CDR3. TCRdb called the multiplex PCR reads again in MiXCR, with one record for every CDR3 protein. This table has some 340,000 distinct CDR3 sequences, roughly 15% appearing once. Study findings and constraints: Most clonotypes expanded in the thyroid (above 0.001) were also present in blood. Classification by a 13 V-J model distinguished ophthalmopathy from stable hyperthyroidism.

Sequenced: blood. The sequence derives from a woman in her thirties or forties with Graves' ophthalmopathy. The chain combines TRBV7-2 with TRBJ2-2, with 10 nucleotides matching TRBD1. Here the CDR3 DNA reads TGTGCCAGCAGCTTAGTCGGGACAGGGGTCACCGGGGAGCTGTTTTTT. Translated, it gives CASSLVGTGVTGELFF.